The TCR beta chain under discussion was sequenced for a study of vaccination effects on CD4 cells after COVID-19. The CDR3 covers 13 residues. Germline CDR1 is LGHDT and CDR2 is YNNKEL (reference sequence). Trimming stripped 4 bases from V and 7 bases from J, with 11 bases between. Antigen-specific CD4+ T cells were expanded (with viral peptide pools) by the ViraFEST assay ahead of sequencing. It was after nine to eleven days of culture that CD4+ T cells were isolated. Negative nucleocapsid antibody tests before and after vaccination confirmed no previous SARS-CoV-2 infection. PBMC were cultured at fewer than 2.5 million per well with approximately 10 IU/ml IL-2 and about 9.4 ug/ml peptides. Half the medium was swapped for IL-2 medium on days 3 and 7. Profiled with immunoSEQ multiplex PCR; TCRdb holds only in-frame clones, not every one. The sample lists about 54,000 clones, roughly 76% occurring once.

In the case of this clone: Its antigen remains unknown.

The sample here was CD4+ T cells from PBMCs cultured with HCoV-229E spike peptides, taken before COVID-19 vaccination. The J gene is TRBJ1-3, the V gene TRBV3-1 (or the pseudogene TRBV3-2); perhaps TRBD1 as D (5 bases). This receptor was identified in a human donor who received a COVID-19 vaccine. Here the CDR3 reads CASSPDRGNTIYF. The CDR3 DNA reads TGTGCCAGCAGCCCCGACCGGGGGAACACCATATATTTT.